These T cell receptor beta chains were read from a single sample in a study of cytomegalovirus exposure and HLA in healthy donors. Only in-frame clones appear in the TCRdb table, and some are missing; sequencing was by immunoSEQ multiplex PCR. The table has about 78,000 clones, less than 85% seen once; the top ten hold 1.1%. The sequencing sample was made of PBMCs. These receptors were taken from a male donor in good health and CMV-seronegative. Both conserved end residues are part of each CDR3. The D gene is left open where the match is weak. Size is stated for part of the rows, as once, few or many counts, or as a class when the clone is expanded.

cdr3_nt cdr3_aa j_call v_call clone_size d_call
TGTGCCAGCAGTTTAGGGCGGGACAGGCAAGGGGGAACTAATGAAAAACTGTTTTTT CASSLGRDRQGGTNEKLFF TRBJ1-4 TRBV27 . TRBD1
TGTGCCAGCAGTGAAGGTCCGGGACTATCAGATACGCAGTATTTT CASSEGPGLSDTQYF TRBJ2-3 TRBV6-1 once TRBD2
TGTGCCAGCAGCTTTTTCGCGGGGGGGGGTACGGAGCAGTACTTC CASSFFAGGGTEQYF TRBJ2-7 TRBV7-9 few TRBD2
TGTGCCAGCAGCCCACCCCCGGGACAGGGGGCGTTTGGCTACACCTTC CASSPPPGQGAFGYTF TRBJ1-2 TRBV7-2 . TRBD1
TGTGCCAGCAGCCGGGACAGGGTAGGGGAGACCCAGTACTTC CASSRDRVGETQYF TRBJ2-5 TRBV7-9 . TRBD1
TGTGCCTGGAGTAGACAGGGGGGCCCCTACGAGCAGTACTTC CAWSRQGGPYEQYF TRBJ2-7 TRBV30 few TRBD1
TGTGCCACCAGCGGGGATGGAGGAGCCTACGAGCAGTACTTC CATSGDGGAYEQYF TRBJ2-7 TRBV15 . .
TGTGCCAGTAGTTCTATTCCCGGACAGCCTCTCTATGGCTACACCTTC CASSSIPGQPLYGYTF TRBJ1-2 TRBV19 . .
TGCGCCAGCAGCTTGGCGATCGGGACAGGGAATGGCTACACCTTC CASSLAIGTGNGYTF TRBJ1-2 TRBV5-1 . TRBD1
TGTGCCAGTAGTAGCTTTGGAGAGACCCAGTACTTC CASSSFGETQYF TRBJ2-5 TRBV2 . .
TGTGCCAGTCCCTCCCCGGGGGGGCCCTACTACAATGAGCAGTTCTTC CASPSPGGPYYNEQFF TRBJ2-1 TRBV5-4 few TRBD2
TGTGCCAGCAAGGATGGCGGGAGGGGGGATACGCAGTATTTT CASKDGGRGDTQYF TRBJ2-3 TRBV6-1 . TRBD2
TGTGCCAGTAGTATCCTCGGGAGGCCCCAGAATTTT CASSILGRPQNF TRBJ1-5 TRBV19 . .
TGCGCCAGCAGCCGTATAGCCGGGACAGGGGGCACTGATAATGAAAAACTGTTTTTT CASSRIAGTGGTDNEKLFF TRBJ1-4 TRBV4-1 . TRBD1
TGTGCCAGCAGTTTAAGTGCGGGAGGTGGTTACGAGCAGTACTTC CASSLSAGGGYEQYF TRBJ2-7 TRBV27 . TRBD2
TGTGCCAGCAGTGAAAGCCGGGGCACTGAAGCTTTCTTT CASSESRGTEAFF TRBJ1-1 TRBV6-1 . .
TGTGCCAGCAGTTTGGCCAGGACAACCTACGAGCAGTACTTC CASSLARTTYEQYF TRBJ2-7 TRBV6-5 . .
TGTGCCAGCAGCTGGGGGACAGAGAATGAAAAACTGTTTTTT CASSWGTENEKLFF TRBJ1-4 TRBV5-6 . TRBD1